This TCR beta chain originates from a study of T cell repertoires in cytomegalovirus infection. From the reads, TCRdb called clonotypes with MiXCR, one entry per CDR3 protein. Counted here are a few hundred thousand distinct CDR3 sequences, about 42% occurring once; the ten biggest clones make up 35% to 50%. Comment on this clonotype: Its target is unknown.

V shed 6 bases, J shed 4 bases, and the junction held 14 bases outside the gene matches. Germline CDR1 is ENHRY and CDR2 is SYGVKD. The CDR3 runs to 16 residues. Overall study findings and caveats: HLA-C-restricted TCR beta clonotypes specific for CMV led the ex vivo response.

J is TRBJ2-7 and V is TRBV10-3, with 8 bases aligning to TRBD1. The specimen was cultured PBMCs, collected from culture after CMV antigen stimulation. The TCR originated in a human donor in good health (CMV status not recorded). Some clones in this sample may be carry-over from other donors' samples. The CDR3 spells CAIRDRVGTGTYEQYF. The CDR3 DNA is TGTGCCATCAGGGATCGGGTTGGGACAGGTACTTACGAGCAGTACTTC.